This TCR beta chain was profiled in a study of cytomegalovirus exposure and HLA in healthy donors. Study context: In an early release, HLA-typed donors contributed roughly 85 million unique TCR sequences. General study findings and limits: The study reported that TCR beta sequences accurately predicted HLA-A and HLA-B alleles in most subjects. An analysis done earlier found most TCR beta V segments productive about 87% or about 30% of the time. Some V segments, including TRBV6-2 and TRBV6-3, were excluded as indistinguishable.

The PCR used 60 Vbeta and 13 Jbeta primers. Libraries were prepared by immunoSEQ multiplex PCR; TCRdb keeps only in-frame clonotypes and omits some of them. Its listing shows some 46,000 clones. Notes on this clone: The target antigen is unknown.

Germline loops: CDR1 MNHEY, CDR2 SVGAGI. Between the trimmed V and J ends, which lost 2 bases and 6 bases, there was a span of 17 bases. This CDR3 spans 16 amino acids. The receptor was isolated from a woman aged 25 to 39 in good health and CMV-seronegative. Specimen: PBMCs. The chain has TRBV6-5 and TRBJ2-1; a possible D gene is TRBD2 (8 bases). The CDR3 is CASSYDREGAFNEQFF. CDR3 bases: TGTGCCAGCAGTTACGACCGGGAGGGGGCCTTCAATGAGCAGTTCTTC.